This TCR beta chain was found in a study of T cells in Graves' hyperthyroidism and ophthalmopathy. Researchers took RNA transcripts and amplified the TCR beta CDR3 regions from them. HTBI primers were employed in a first-round RT-PCR of the TCR CDR3. TCRdb analysed the multiplex PCR reads with MiXCR anew, one entry per CDR3 protein. This sample has about 480,000 distinct CDR3 sequences, with about an eighth found just once. Trimming cost V 6 bases and J 4 bases; bases outside gene matches: 4. This CDR3 region has 13 residues. Germline V lookup: CDR1 MNHNS, CDR2 SASEGT. This clonotype was found many times.

The specimen was blood. V and J are TRBV6-1 and TRBJ1-1; 8 bases are a match to TRBD1. The origin of this receptor is a woman between 18 and 30 years old with Graves' hyperthyroidism. The DNA of the CDR3 is TGTGCCAGCAGACGAACAGGGGGCACTGAAGCTTTCTTT. It codes for CASRRTGGTEAFF.